This T cell receptor (beta chain) was profiled in a study of blood T cell repertoires in COVID-19. Study-wide context: The United States, Italy and Spain provided the acute and convalescent COVID-19 samples.

Original processing methods: Estimation of nucleated cell counts was performed using reference gene primer amplification. Using immunoSEQ multiplex PCR, the repertoire was profiled, and TCRdb retains in-frame clones only, with some absent. That table is the source of V, J and clone size, and D and trimming were worked out from the DNA. The profile shows some 180,000 clones, around 83% of them singletons. Trimming took off 3 bases at V and 0 bases at J, with 9 bases between the two ends. Germline V gene sequence: CDR1 MNHEY, CDR2 SMNVEV (reference sequence). CDR3 length: 15 residues. This chain links TRBV27 with TRBJ1-5; perhaps TRBD1 as D (6 bases). Sample: peripheral blood. This sequence originates from a human donor in a cohort sampled during active COVID-19. The CDR3 region has the DNA TGTGCCAGCAGTTTCGGCAGGGGTAGCAATCAGCCCCAGCATTTT. Residues: CASSFGRGSNQPQHF.